The T cell receptor beta chain described here comes from a study of shared clonotypes between healthy human individuals. Naive CD8 cells, CD45RO-negative and positively selected for CCR7, excluded terminally differentiated effector memory CD45RA+ cells. Germline CDR1 reads SGHAT; CDR2 reads FQDESV (reference sequence). The CDR3 covers 14 residues. V was cut by 0 bases and J by 8 bases, with 11 bases left in between. Running of the assay took place at deep level. The protocol was immunoSEQ multiplex PCR, while the TCRdb copy is restricted to in-frame clones and leaves out a portion. Found here are around 640,000 clones, 95% to 97% of them singletons; the top ten hold 0.095% to 0.13%.

The sample comprised naive CD8+ T cells sorted from blood. The chain employs TRBV11-1 and TRBJ2-1, with D possibly being TRBD1 (6 bases). This TCR derives from a woman aged 25 to 39 in good health. The CDR3 here is CASSLAAGDHEQFF. The CDR3 DNA sequence: TGTGCCAGCAGCTTAGCGGCAGGGGATCATGAGCAGTTCTTC.